The 25 T cell receptor beta chains presented below share a single source sample, sequenced in a study of blood T cell repertoires in COVID-19. Sequencing used immunoSEQ multiplex PCR; TCRdb keeps in-frame clones, though not all of them. The repertoire includes 350,000 to 500,000 clones, 70% to 90% of them detected once, and 1.4% sits in the top ten. Sequenced input: PBMCs or T cells enriched from blood (not recorded which). The receptors come from a woman aged 18 to 35 who had been exposed to COVID-19.

This chain joins TRBV12-3 or TRBV12-4 and TRBJ2-1, with D perhaps TRBD2 (5 bases). CDR3 length equals 13 residues. The V end lost 9 bases, the J end lost 5 bases, and 14 bases lay between the germline ends. As DNA, the CDR3 is TGTGCCAGTACCGAGGGAGCCAACAATGAGCAGTTCTTC. Amino acid sequence: CASTEGANNEQFF.

V and J are TRBV7-3 and TRBJ2-1; 7 nucleotides agree with TRBD2. The CDR3 length is 15 residues. Germline loops: CDR1 SGHTA, CDR2 FQGTGA. V was pared by 1 base and J by 3 bases, with 3 bases of the junction left unmatched. CDR3 protein: CASSLRGGGYNEQFF. In DNA, the CDR3 is TGTGCCAGCAGCTTAAGGGGCGGGGGCTACAATGAGCAGTTCTTC.

This sequence joins TRBV7-2 and TRBJ2-7; TRBD2 agrees at 9 bases. Germline values: CDR1 SGHTA, CDR2 FQGNSA. This CDR3 region has 16 residues. J gave up 5 bases and V 5 bases, and 13 bases lay outside the gene matches. The DNA for the CDR3 is TGTGCCAGCAGCCCCATGCGGGTAGCGGGAGCGGACGAGCAGTACTTC. Its protein product is CASSPMRVAGADEQYF.

The CDR3 DNA reads as TGTGCCATCAAAATACCGGGACTAGCGGAGGAGCAGTACTTC. This sequence encodes CAIKIPGLAEEQYF. This chain uses TRBV10-3 with TRBJ2-7; 11 bases are shared with TRBD2. The germline CDR1 and CDR2 sequences are ENHRY and SYGVKD. V was pared by 7 bases and J by 7 bases, with 9 bases of the junction left unmatched. There are 14 residues in the CDR3.

The chain couples TRBV7-9 to TRBJ2-1; TRBD2 agrees at 11 bases. The CDR3 consists of 18 residues. V was clipped by 2 bases and J by 1 base; unmatched bases: 7. Germline V gene lookup returns CDR1 SEHNR and CDR2 FQNEAQ (reference sequence). The CDR3 sequence is CASSLNEWTSGSYNEQFF. The CDR3 DNA sequence: TGTGCCAGCAGCTTAAATGAATGGACTAGCGGGTCCTACAATGAGCAGTTCTTC.

The genes are TRBV30 and TRBJ1-2, with TRBD1 matching over 8 bases. The V and J ends lost 8 bases and 7 bases, in that order; junction bases with no gene match: 21. Germline CDR1 and CDR2: GTSNPN and SVGIG (reference sequence). This CDR3 comprises 16 residues. CDR3: CARTPPRQGATGGYTF. The CDR3 nucleotides are TGTGCCCGGACCCCACCCCGGCAGGGGGCGACGGGTGGCTACACCTTC.

The chain carries TRBV18 and TRBJ2-2, with a tentative D call TRBD1 (6 bases). CDR3 length: 16 residues. CDR1 KGHSH and CDR2 LQKENI come from the germline V gene. Trimming pared 2 bases from V and 4 bases from J, leaving 14 bases between. CDR3 coding DNA: TGTGCCAGCTCACCATTTAACAGGGAACCCACCGGGGAGCTGTTTTTT. Protein product: CASSPFNREPTGELFF. The full variable domain, rest sourced from reference TRBV18 and TRBJ2-2, is NAGVMQNPRHLVRRRGQEARLRCSPMKGHSHVYWYRQLPEEGLKFMVYLQKENIIDESGMPKERFSAEFPKEGPSILRIQQVVRGDSAAYFCASSPFNREPTGELFFGEGSRLTVL.

Ten or more counts support this clone. The chain recombines TRBV28 with TRBJ1-1, with 9 bases aligning to TRBD1. Germline V gene lookup returns CDR1 MDHEN and CDR2 SYDVKM. The CDR3 is 15 residues long. V lost 5 bases, J lost 2 bases, and 6 bases stayed unmatched. The DNA for the CDR3 is TGTGCCAGCAGTCCCAGGGACAGGGTTAACACTGAAGCTTTCTTT. This gives the protein CASSPRDRVNTEAFF.

This sequence joins TRBV6-5 and TRBJ1-2; weak D call: TRBD1 (5 bases). Germline lookup yields CDR1 MNHEY and CDR2 SVGAGI. The V end was cut by 10 bases, the J end by 1 base, with 13 bases between. This CDR3 has 13 amino acids. The chain's CDR3 is CATWDFLNYGYTF. CDR3 nucleotide sequence: TGTGCCACCTGGGACTTCCTTAACTATGGCTACACCTTC.

The chain recombines TRBV27 with TRBJ2-1; TRBD2 is a possible D gene (6 bases). This CDR3 has 17 residues. With 2 bases removed from V and 6 bases from J, the gap between germline ends came to 20 bases. Germline CDR1 MNHEY, CDR2 SMNVEV (reference sequence). CDR3 sequence reads: CASSLTYTSNLGNEQFF. CDR3 nucleotide sequence: TGTGCCAGCAGTTTAACCTACACTAGCAATTTGGGCAATGAGCAGTTCTTC.

V is TRBV7-8 and J is TRBJ1-5, with 12 positions matching TRBD1. CDR1 SGHVS and CDR2 FQNEAQ come from the germline V gene. This CDR3 has 19 residues. After removal of 4 bases from V and 5 bases from J, the junction contained 15 bases not matched to a gene. In DNA, the CDR3 is TGTGCCAGCAGCTACCCCTCCGGCGCGGGACAGGGGGCCTATCAGCCCCAGCATTTT. Translated, it gives CASSYPSGAGQGAYQPQHF.

This chain connects TRBV2 to TRBJ1-5; TRBD1 is a possible D gene (5 bases). V was shortened by 6 bases and J by 4 bases, with 13 bases between the two germline ends. Germline V gives CDR1 SNHLY, CDR2 FYNNEI. This CDR3 has 14 residues. CDR3 in amino acids: CASSPDSTNQPQHF. The CDR3 DNA sequence: TGTGCCAGCAGCCCCGACAGTACTAATCAGCCCCAGCATTTT.

This clone was counted once. This chain connects TRBV28 to TRBJ2-7, with 7 bases that match TRBD1. The CDR3 covers 12 residues. The V gene's germline CDR1 is MDHEN and CDR2 SYDVKM. V gave up 8 bases and J gave up 3 bases; unmatched junction bases: 4. CDR3 nucleotide sequence: TGTGCCAGCGCTCAGGGGGTCTACGAGCAGTACTTC. Protein product: CASAQGVYEQYF.

This chain links TRBV10-2 with TRBJ1-1; D remains unclear. Germline CDR1 is WSHSY and CDR2 is SAAADI. The CDR3 spans 11 residues. The ends were cut back, 6 bases at V and 3 bases at J, with 5 bases in the middle. In DNA form, the CDR3 reads TGCGCCAGCAGAACAGACACTGAAGCTTTCTTT. Translated: CASRTDTEAFF.

This clone was seen once. This chain connects TRBV11-2 to TRBJ2-3; TRBD2 matches 14 bases. With 7 bases clipped from V and 10 bases from J, the junction kept 13 bases outside the gene matches. Germline CDR1 is SGHAT and CDR2 is FQNNGV. The CDR3 loop spans 16 amino acids. The CDR3 loop is CASTLNLGLAGDPQYF. In nucleotides, the CDR3 is TGTGCCAGCACCCTCAATTTGGGACTAGCGGGGGATCCGCAGTATTTT. Full variable domain (remainder filled in from reference TRBV11-2 and TRBJ2-3): EAGVAQSPRYKIIEKRQSVAFWCNPISGHATLYWYQQILGQGPKLLIQFQNNGVVDDSQLPKDRFSAERLKGVDSTLKIQPAKLEDSAVYLCASTLNLGLAGDPQYFGPGTRLTVL.

V is TRBV18 and J is TRBJ2-1; 14 bases match TRBD2. Germline V lookup: CDR1 KGHSH, CDR2 LQKENI. The CDR3 totals 15 residues. Trimming cost V 3 bases and J 8 bases; bases outside gene matches: 3. The CDR3 DNA reads TGTGCCAGCTCACCTGGGACTAGCGGGAGCTATGAGCAGTTCTTC. Amino acids: CASSPGTSGSYEQFF.

V and J are TRBV7-9 and TRBJ2-7, with D possibly being TRBD2 (6 bases). V lost 5 bases and J 3 bases, leaving 17 bases between the germline ends. Per the germline V gene, CDR1 is SEHNR and CDR2 is FQNEAQ (reference sequence). The CDR3 runs 15 residues. CDR3 in DNA: TGTGCCAGCAGCCGAGACGGGAGAGCTCACTACGAGCAGTACTTC. This gives the protein CASSRDGRAHYEQYF.

The CDR3 DNA reads TGTGCCACCAGCAGAGGACAGGGGGGAGTCGCCTACGAGCAGTACTTC. Its protein product is CATSRGQGGVAYEQYF. This chain joins TRBV15 and TRBJ2-7; 9 bases match TRBD1. Trimming removed 1 base from V and 2 bases from J; junction bases left unmatched: 6. This CDR3 has 16 amino acids. Germline V lookup: CDR1 LNHNV, CDR2 YYDKDF (reference sequence).

This chain links TRBV3-1 (or the pseudogene TRBV3-2) with TRBJ2-7; D is possibly TRBD1 (6 bases). The CDR3 covers 14 residues. Per germline, CDR1 LGHDT and CDR2 YNNKEL (reference sequence). The V end was cut by 6 bases, the J end by 0 bases, with 12 bases between. The CDR3 DNA is TGTGCCAGCAGTCTTACAGGGACCTCCTACGAGCAGTACTTC. Translating it yields CASSLTGTSYEQYF.

CDR3 nucleotides: TGTGCCAGCAGTGACGGACTCTCGGATCAGCCCCAGCATTTT. Its protein is CASSDGLSDQPQHF. The genes are TRBV7-9 and TRBJ1-5; D gene uncertain. The germline gives CDR1 SEHNR, CDR2 FQNEAQ (reference sequence). This CDR3 contains 14 residues. V was cut by 6 bases and J by 5 bases, with 14 bases left in between.

This clone was seen just once. V usage is TRBV25-1 and J usage is TRBJ2-2; 8 bases are shared with TRBD1. The ends lost 8 bases at V and 3 bases at J; junction bases unmatched: 5. Looked up from germline, CDR1 is MGHDK and CDR2 is SYGVNS. This CDR3 is built from 14 residues. In DNA, the CDR3 is TGTGCCAGCCGGGACAGGTACGACACCGGGGAGCTGTTTTTT. It encodes CASRDRYDTGELFF.

The rearrangement uses TRBV29-1 and TRBJ2-5, with 9 bases lining up with TRBD2. With V trimmed by 5 bases and J by 3 bases, 4 bases remained unmatched. This CDR3 contains 13 residues. Germline CDR1 reads SQVTM; CDR2 reads ANQGSEA. The CDR3 bases are TGCAGCGTTCGCAGGACTAGCGAAGAGACCCAGTACTTC. Protein sequence: CSVRRTSEETQYF.

The genes are TRBV29-1 and TRBJ1-2; no clear D. The CDR3 totals 13 residues. Germline CDR1 reads SQVTM; CDR2 reads ANQGSEA. The V and J ends lost 3 bases and 4 bases respectively, with 12 bases between them. CDR3 sequence reads: CSVDQEIGYGYTF. In nucleotides, the CDR3 is TGCAGCGTTGACCAGGAAATCGGCTATGGCTACACCTTC.

V and J are TRBV7-9 and TRBJ2-4, with D maybe TRBD1 (6 bases). Trimming left V 5 bases short and J 2 bases short, with 13 bases between. The CDR3 extends over 15 amino acids. Germline assignment: CDR1 SEHNR and CDR2 FQNEAQ (reference sequence). The CDR3 is CASSPVQGSKNIQYF. In DNA, the CDR3 is TGTGCCAGCAGCCCGGTGCAGGGGTCCAAAAACATTCAGTACTTC.

The genes are TRBV15 and TRBJ1-2; D gene ambiguous. The CDR3 covers 14 residues. V dropped 0 bases and J dropped 4 bases, with 9 bases sitting between them. Germline CDR1 LNHNV, CDR2 YYDKDF (reference sequence). CDR3 DNA sequence: TGTGCCACCAGCAGAGAATGGGCCGGCTATGGCTACACCTTC. Translation: CATSREWAGYGYTF.